The table lists the clone carrying this T cell receptor beta chain with a count of one. This record comes from a study of shared clonotypes between healthy human individuals. Germline V lookup: CDR1 SGHDT, CDR2 YYEEEE. Trimming took 4 bases from V and 6 from J, leaving 13 bases between them. The CDR3 extends over 13 amino acids. Produced via immunoSEQ multiplex PCR; TCRdb's table is partial and in-frame only. The data contain 2 million to 2.5 million clones, roughly 91% of them singletons. The naive CD8 fraction comprised CD45RO-negative cells positively selected for CCR7 and excluded terminally differentiated effector memory CD45RA+ cells.

V is TRBV5-6 and J is TRBJ1-2; D unresolved. Sequences were obtained from naive CD8+ T cells from PBMCs. The clonotype comes from a man younger than 35 in good health. Some clones in this sample may be carry-over from other donors' samples. The CDR3 region is CASSILAGDGYTF. The CDR3 region has the DNA TGTGCCAGCAGCATCTTGGCGGGAGATGGCTACACCTTC.